One sample yielded the 12 T cell receptor beta chains listed below, sequenced in a study of T cells in Graves' hyperthyroidism and ophthalmopathy. Amplification yielded TCR beta CDR3 regions, with RNA transcripts as the source. The HTBI primer set served for first-round RT-PCR of the TCR CDR3. One entry per CDR3 protein, called by TCRdb with MiXCR from the multiplex PCR reads. The repertoire holds hundreds of thousands of distinct CDR3 sequences, with under 15% as singletons. Sequenced material: blood. The receptors originated from a man younger than 35 with Graves' ophthalmopathy.

This clonotype was seen at least ten times. The chain is built from TRBV29-1 and TRBJ2-7; D is possibly TRBD1 (6 bases). The CDR3 is 12 residues long. In germline, CDR1 is SQVTM, CDR2 ANQGSEA. V lost 3 bases and J lost 3, with 9 bases in between. As DNA, the CDR3 is TGCAGCGTTGACGCAGGGGACTACGAGCAGTACTTC. It translates to CSVDAGDYEQYF.

Regarding this clonotype: The CDR3 carries no conserved terminal phenylalanine or tryptophan, so it likely arises from a read error. The chain couples TRBV5-1 to TRBJ1-1, with 7 bases that match TRBD1. From germline, CDR1 is SGHRS and CDR2 YFSETQ. The CDR3 is 15 residues long. The V gene end was trimmed by 0 bases and the J gene end by 1 base; junction bases not matched to a gene: 3. The CDR3 bases are TGCGCCAGCAGCTTGGGAACAGGGGCGAACACTGAAGCTTTCCTT. Its protein product is CASSLGTGANTEAFL.

J is TRBJ2-7 and V is TRBV10-3, with TRBD2 as a possible D gene (7 bases). The CDR3 totals 16 residues. V was shortened by 6 bases and J by 4 bases, with 22 bases between the two germline ends. The germline gives CDR1 ENHRY, CDR2 SYGVKD. This CDR3 is CAISPSPRGGVYEQYF. The CDR3 DNA reads as TGTGCCATCAGCCCTTCCCCTAGGGGGGGGGTATACGAGCAGTACTTC.

The chain links TRBV6-5 to TRBJ2-7; 11 bases match TRBD2. Germline assignment: CDR1 MNHEY and CDR2 SVGAGI. Losses at the gene ends were 4 bases for V and 2 bases for J; bases not matched to a gene: 13. The CDR3 covers 18 residues. The CDR3 sequence is CASSFRRVTSGVAYEQYF. The CDR3 bases are TGTGCCAGCAGTTTTAGGCGTGTGACTAGCGGGGTAGCCTACGAGCAGTACTTC.

This clonotype was picked up many times. J is TRBJ2-1 and V is TRBV19; the match to TRBD2 covers 8 bases. Trimming cost V 6 bases and J 0 bases; bases outside gene matches: 7. The CDR3 runs to 16 residues. Germline CDR1 is LNHDA and CDR2 is SQIVND (reference sequence). The CDR3 DNA sequence: TGTGCCAGTAGGACTTACAGCGGGAGCTCCTACAATGAGCAGTTCTTC. Its translation: CASRTYSGSSYNEQFF.

This clonotype was recorded many times. The chain recombines TRBV7-9 with TRBJ2-7; TRBD2 aligns across 7 bases. After removal of 3 bases from V and 6 bases from J, the junction contained 14 bases not matched to a gene. This CDR3 is 16 amino acids long. Germline CDR1 and CDR2: SEHNR and FQNEAQ (reference sequence). The CDR3 nucleotides are TGTGCCAGCAGCTTGACTCCCGGGAGGTCCCGTGGCGAGCAGTACTTC. Translation: CASSLTPGRSRGEQYF.

This clonotype was seen more than once but under ten times. J is TRBJ1-1 and V is TRBV6-4; no reliable D call. There are 15 residues in the CDR3. V was pared by 9 bases and J by 1 base, with 18 bases between. Germline-derived CDR1 and CDR2 are MRHNA and SNTAGT. The CDR3 here is CASHREPNRNTEAFF. CDR3 DNA sequence: TGTGCCAGTCACCGGGAGCCAAATAGGAACACTGAAGCTTTCTTT.

This clonotype was recorded at least ten times. The chain carries TRBV12-3 or TRBV12-4 and TRBJ2-1, with D possibly being TRBD1 (5 bases). Trimming pared 2 bases from V and 8 bases from J, leaving 13 bases between. The CDR3 is 14 amino acids. Here the CDR3 DNA reads TGTGCCAGCAGTTTACCAGGGCGGATCTATGAGCAGTTCTTC. Translation: CASSLPGRIYEQFF.

This clonotype was detected many times. The chain recombines TRBV6-4 with TRBJ2-3; perhaps TRBD1 as D (6 bases). Trimming took off 10 bases at V and 3 bases at J, with 17 bases between the two ends. The CDR3 consists of 14 residues. CDR1 is MRHNA and CDR2 is SNTAGT in the germline V gene. CDR3 bases: TGTGCCACCTCACCGGGACAAGAGACAGATACGCAGTATTTT. Translated, it gives CATSPGQETDTQYF.

Only a few counts were recorded for this clonotype. The chain links TRBV4-1 to TRBJ1-3; D ambiguous. Looked up from germline, CDR1 is MGHRA and CDR2 is YSYEKL. V lost 4 bases, J lost 7 bases, and 14 bases lay in between. The CDR3 covers 14 residues. The CDR3 is CASSRETLKNTIYF. DNA of the CDR3: TGCGCCAGCAGCCGAGAGACCCTAAAGAACACCATATATTTT.

This clonotype was observed at least ten times. The chain is built from TRBV19 and TRBJ2-7; D remains ambiguous. The CDR3 runs to 15 residues. Germline V gives CDR1 LNHDA, CDR2 SQIVND (reference sequence). Trimming took 3 bases from V and 3 from J, leaving 15 bases between them. CDR3: CASSIGPTSRYEQYF. In nucleotides, the CDR3 is TGTGCCAGTAGTATCGGCCCTACGTCACGCTACGAGCAGTACTTC.

Concerning this clonotype itself: The germline gene is not matched at one end of the junction; a read error may be the cause. The chain has TRBV7-2 and TRBJ2-2; 9 positions agree with TRBD1. The CDR3 runs 14 residues. Germline CDR1 and CDR2: SGHTA and FQGNSA. CDR3 amino acids: CASSRDRVPGELFF. DNA for the CDR3: TGCGCCAGCAGTCGGGACAGGGTGCCCGGGGAGCTGTTTTTT.